A single sample gave rise to the 17 T cell receptor beta chains below, sequenced in a study of blood T cell repertoires in COVID-19. Clones were sequenced by immunoSEQ multiplex PCR, and TCRdb holds only the in-frame ones, with some missing. Altogether more than 200,000 clones are present, over 75% being singletons, with the ten largest covering 4.4%. Sequenced: peripheral blood. The receptor set was obtained from a man between 45 and 60 years old with acute or convalescent COVID-19.

The chain couples TRBV6-5 to TRBJ2-1, with 13 bases identical to TRBD2. The junction had 6 bases not matched to a gene; V was cut back by 7 bases and J by 6 bases. The CDR3 consists of 15 residues. Germline lookup yields CDR1 MNHEY and CDR2 SVGAGI. The CDR3 nucleotides are TGTGCCAGCACCGAGGGACTAGCGGGGTTCAATGAGCAGTTCTTC. Amino acids: CASTEGLAGFNEQFF.

This clone was observed a single time. The CDR3 DNA reads as TGTGCCAGCAGCGCCAACAGGGGGCAAGAGACCCAGTACTTC. Protein: CASSANRGQETQYF. The rearrangement links TRBV7-2 to TRBJ2-5; 8 nucleotides align to TRBD1. The J segment lost 2 bases and the V segment lost 5 bases, leaving 4 bases of the junction unmatched. CDR1 is SGHTA, CDR2 FQGNSA, per germline. The CDR3 runs 14 residues.

Of note for this clone: Other DNA sequences of this sample code for an identical CDR3. The V and J genes are TRBV5-1 and TRBJ2-7, with a weak D call TRBD1 (5 bases). Germline CDR1 reads SGHRS; CDR2 reads YFSETQ. The CDR3 is 13 amino acids. V dropped 4 bases and J dropped 2 bases, with 10 bases sitting between them. The CDR3 region has the DNA TGCGCCAGCAGCCCGGACAACCCCTACGAGCAGTACTTC. It codes for CASSPDNPYEQYF.

The chain carries TRBV10-2 and TRBJ1-2; 9 bases agree with TRBD1. CDR1 and CDR2 from the germline V gene are WSHSY and SAAADI. The CDR3 covers 14 residues. V was pared by 2 bases and J by 4 bases, with 2 bases of the junction left unmatched. CDR3 region: CASSELTGGYGYTF. CDR3 DNA sequence: TGCGCCAGCAGTGAGCTGACAGGGGGCTATGGCTACACCTTC.

V usage is TRBV7-9 and J usage is TRBJ1-3; D perhaps matches TRBD1 (6 bases). V lost 7 bases and J lost 4, with 17 bases in between. Germline V gives CDR1 SEHNR, CDR2 FQNEAQ (reference sequence). This CDR3 has 15 residues. In DNA form, the CDR3 reads TGTGCCAGCAAGGCTGCCGGGACAACCGGAAACACCATATATTTT. This sequence encodes CASKAAGTTGNTIYF.

V is TRBV7-2 and J is TRBJ2-2, with 7 bases identical to TRBD1. CDR3 length equals 16 residues. V lost 4 bases to trimming and J lost 4 bases; unmatched junction nucleotides: 9. Germline V gene data show CDR1 as SGHTA and CDR2 as FQGNSA. The CDR3 sequence is CASSSWGTEITGELFF. Here the CDR3 DNA reads TGTGCCAGCAGCTCGTGGGGGACAGAGATCACCGGGGAGCTGTTTTTT.

The rearrangement links TRBV7-9 to TRBJ1-2; no reliable D call. This CDR3 region has 14 residues. V lost 1 base and J lost 5, with 11 bases in between. The V gene's germline CDR1 is SEHNR and CDR2 FQNEAQ (reference sequence). The CDR3 loop reads CASSLEQPPYGYTF. CDR3 DNA sequence: TGTGCCAGCAGCTTAGAACAGCCTCCTTATGGCTACACCTTC.

The rearrangement links TRBV13 to TRBJ1-4, with TRBD1 identical over 7 bases. J lost 0 bases, V lost 4 bases, and 2 bases had no gene match. This CDR3 comprises 15 residues. Per the germline V gene, CDR1 is PRHDT and CDR2 is FYEKMQ (reference sequence). Written as DNA, the CDR3 is TGTGCCAGCAGCTACCAGGGGGCAACTAATGAAAAACTGTTTTTT. It codes for CASSYQGATNEKLFF.

This sequence joins TRBV5-4 and TRBJ2-5; 9 nucleotides agree with TRBD1. This CDR3 comprises 14 residues. Looked up from germline, CDR1 is SGHNT and CDR2 is YYREEE (reference sequence). V gave up 3 bases and J gave up 4 bases; unmatched junction bases: 4. In nucleotides, the CDR3 is TGTGCCAGCAGCTCACAGGGGGCAGGAGAGACCCAGTACTTC. It specifies CASSSQGAGETQYF.

The J gene is TRBJ1-5, the V gene TRBV2, with 9 bases fitting TRBD1. V lost 5 bases, J lost 6 bases, and 11 bases stayed unmatched. Germline loops: CDR1 SNHLY, CDR2 FYNNEI. This CDR3 contains 16 residues. The CDR3 reads CASSPKEQGAGQPQHF. The CDR3 DNA follows: TGTGCCAGCAGTCCAAAAGAACAGGGGGCCGGTCAGCCCCAGCATTTT.

The V gene is TRBV19, the J gene TRBJ1-1, with unresolved D. V lost 3 bases, J lost 0 bases, and 11 bases lay in between. Per germline, CDR1 LNHDA and CDR2 SQIVND (reference sequence). The CDR3 contains 15 residues. The CDR3 reads CASSISPGMNTEAFF. CDR3 nucleotides: TGTGCCAGTAGTATCAGTCCAGGTATGAACACTGAAGCTTTCTTT.

The chain is built from TRBV11-2 and TRBJ2-1; TRBD1 is a possible D gene (6 bases). The CDR3 runs 15 residues. CDR1 is SGHAT and CDR2 is FQNNGV in the germline V gene. The V gene lost 3 bases and the J gene lost 8 bases, with 17 bases spanning the gap. The chain's CDR3 is CASSFYRQGRDEQFF. CDR3 sequence (DNA): TGTGCCAGCAGCTTTTATAGGCAGGGGCGGGATGAGCAGTTCTTC.

This chain uses TRBV6-5 with TRBJ2-2; tentatively, D is TRBD2 (6 bases). V was pared by 8 bases and J by 0 bases, with 10 bases between. Germline V gives CDR1 MNHEY, CDR2 SVGAGI. The CDR3 covers 14 residues. DNA for the CDR3: TGTGCCAGCTGGTGGAGGGCGAACACCGGGGAGCTGTTTTTT. Amino acids: CASWWRANTGELFF.

This clone was seen a few times. The rearrangement links TRBV6-1 to TRBJ1-1; perhaps TRBD1 as D (5 bases). The V gene lost 3 bases and the J gene lost 3 bases, with 8 bases spanning the gap. Germline V gene sequence: CDR1 MNHNS, CDR2 SASEGT. This CDR3 region has 13 residues. CDR3 nucleotide sequence: TGTGCCAGCAGTGACAGGGATTACACTGAAGCTTTCTTT. Protein sequence: CASSDRDYTEAFF.

The chain recombines TRBV5-5 with TRBJ2-3; D is possibly TRBD1 (5 bases). The CDR3 has 16 amino acids. Looked up from germline, CDR1 is SGHKS and CDR2 is YYEKEE (reference sequence). V gave up 0 bases and J gave up 0 bases, with 11 bases separating them. The CDR3 bases are TGTGCCAGCAGCTTGGGGGGCCAGGCGAGCACAGATACGCAGTATTTT. This gives the protein CASSLGGQASTDTQYF. The full variable domain, rest sourced from reference TRBV5-5 and TRBJ2-3, is DAGVTQSPTHLIKTRGQQVTLRCSPISGHKSVSWYQQVLGQGPQFIFQYYEKEERGRGNFPDRFSARQFPNYSSELNVNALLLGDSALYLCASSLGGQASTDTQYFGPGTRLTVL.

This clone was counted between two and nine times. The gene calls are TRBV6-1 and TRBJ2-7, with D perhaps TRBD1 (6 bases). Germline CDR1 MNHNS, CDR2 SASEGT. Trimming cost V 3 bases and J 4 bases, with 13 bases left between them. The CDR3 sequence is 14 residues long. CDR3 sequence reads: CASSEGAMGYEQYF. Here the CDR3 DNA reads TGTGCCAGCAGTGAGGGGGCTATGGGGTACGAGCAGTACTTC.

The rearrangement joins TRBV28 to TRBJ1-5; D unclear. The CDR3 is made up of 14 amino acids. Germline V gene lookup returns CDR1 MDHEN and CDR2 SYDVKM. V was trimmed by 0 bases and J by 6 bases, leaving 9 bases between them. The CDR3 DNA is TGTGCCAGCAGTTTATGGTCCCAATCTCAGCCCCAGCATTTT. Protein product: CASSLWSQSQPQHF. The full variable domain, rest sourced from reference TRBV28 and TRBJ1-5, is DVKVTQSSRYLVKRTGEKVFLECVQDMDHENMFWYRQDPGLGLRLIYFSYDVKMKEKGDIPEGYSVSREKKERFSLILESASTNQTSMYLCASSLWSQSQPQHFGDGTRLSIL.